The 19 T cell receptor beta chains listed next were all sequenced from one sample in a study of metastatic and nonmetastatic thyroid tumors. Prior to thyroid surgery, none of the patients had received any treatment. With MiXCR, TCRdb called clones anew from the PCR reads. Of about 82,000 clones in the sample, around 13% were seen once. The sequenced material came from tumor tissue. The receptors originated from a female donor with papillary thyroid cancer or a benign thyroid nodule (not recorded which). Some clones in this sample may be carry-over from other donors' samples.

This clone was detected many times. Different DNA sequences within this sample yield the same CDR3. The chain carries TRBV6-6 and TRBJ2-3; either TRBD1 or TRBD2 may fit D (6 bases each). This CDR3 spans 14 amino acids. Trimming pared 2 bases from V and 4 bases from J, leaving 10 bases between. Germline assignment: CDR1 MNHNY and CDR2 SVGAGI (reference sequence). This chain's CDR3 is CASSYVGGADTQYF. CDR3 DNA sequence: TGTGCCAGCAGTTACGTGGGGGGCGCAGATACGCAGTATTTT.

This clone was found many times. This chain joins TRBV20-1 and TRBJ2-3; 8 bases align to TRBD1. Per germline, CDR1 DFQATT and CDR2 SNEGSKA (reference sequence). The junction had 3 bases not matched to a gene; V was cut back by 1 base and J by 0 bases. The CDR3 is made up of 15 amino acids. The CDR3 DNA follows: TGCAGTGCTAGAGGGACAGGGAGGAGCACAGATACGCAGTATTTT. Its protein is CSARGTGRSTDTQYF.

This clone showed up many times. This chain links TRBV7-2 with TRBJ1-2, with TRBD1 matching 9 bases. The CDR3 is made up of 16 amino acids. Per germline, CDR1 SGHTA and CDR2 FQGNSA. Trimming took 2 bases from V and 3 from J; bases not matched to a gene: 7. CDR3 region: CASSLSTGGQDYGYTF. DNA for the CDR3: TGTGCCAGCAGCTTATCCACAGGGGGCCAAGACTATGGCTACACCTTC.

This clone was seen repeatedly, ten times or more. The rearrangement links TRBV5-4 to TRBJ2-7; 9 bases align to TRBD2. Per the germline V gene, CDR1 is SGHNT and CDR2 is YYREEE (reference sequence). Trimming took 4 bases from V and 6 from J; bases not matched to a gene: 11. The CDR3 is 15 amino acids. CDR3 bases: TGTGCCAGCAGCCAGGGAGCGGGAGGCATAACCGAGCAGTACTTC. Translation: CASSQGAGGITEQYF.

Concerning this clone itself: This could be a read error, since a much larger clone is one nucleotide away. V gene TRBV20-1 combines with J gene TRBJ2-1; unclear D gene. The CDR3 has 11 residues. Germline V gene lookup returns CDR1 DFQATT and CDR2 SNEGSKA (reference sequence). CDR3 DNA sequence: TGCGGTGCTAGGGATCGGGATGAGCAGTTCTTC. This gives the protein CGARDRDEQFF.

On this clone itself: An end of the junction differs from the germline gene, which may be a read error. V and J are TRBV28 and TRBJ2-7; D uncertain. CDR1 is MDHEN, CDR2 SYDVKM, per germline. The CDR3 length is 15 residues. This CDR3 is CASSFQRRTLYEQYF. The DNA for the CDR3 is TGTGCCAGTAGTTTCCAGCGTAGAACCCTCTACGAGCAGTACTTC.

Comment on this clone: A much larger clone differs from this one at a single base, so this may be a read error. CDR3: CASMAVGYQPQHF. As DNA, the CDR3 is TGTGCCAGCATGGCGGTAGGTTATCAGCCCCAGCATTTT. The V gene is TRBV28, the J gene TRBJ1-5; D ambiguous. Germline CDR1 is MDHEN and CDR2 is SYDVKM. The CDR3 sequence is 13 residues long. Trimming shortened V by 7 bases and J by 5 bases, and 12 bases separated the two germline ends.

In its sample, this clone was seen many times. J is TRBJ2-5 and V is TRBV5-1, with 11 bases aligning to TRBD2. The CDR3 consists of 17 residues. V dropped 0 bases and J dropped 1; count of bases not matched to a gene: 5. From germline, CDR1 is SGHRS and CDR2 YFSETQ. CDR3 protein: CASSLALTSGTQETQYF. The CDR3 region has the DNA TGCGCCAGCAGCTTGGCCCTGACTAGCGGGACCCAAGAGACCCAGTACTTC.

This clone occurred many times. CDR3 nucleotide sequence: TGTGCCAGCAGTTGGACAGAGAACACTGAAGCTTTCTTT. Its translation: CASSWTENTEAFF. The chain links TRBV2 to TRBJ1-1, with a tentative D call TRBD1 (6 bases). The CDR3 is 13 amino acids. Trimming removed 5 bases from V and 1 base from J, with 8 bases in between. Germline CDR1 and CDR2: SNHLY and FYNNEI.

V gene TRBV20-1 combines with J gene TRBJ1-2; TRBD1 matches at 7 bases. CDR1 DFQATT and CDR2 SNEGSKA come from the germline V gene (reference sequence). Unmatched junction bases numbered 21, after V lost 0 bases and J lost 8 bases. CDR3 size: 18 residues. CDR3 nucleotides: TGCAGTGCTAGAGATTTTATGCCGGACAGGCAAAAATACTCGGGCTACACCTTC. Protein sequence: CSARDFMPDRQKYSGYTF.

This clone was counted at least ten times. CDR3 bases: TGTGCCAGTAGTATTGAACCCTACGAGCAGTACTTC. This sequence encodes CASSIEPYEQYF. V usage is TRBV19 and J usage is TRBJ2-7; D is undetermined. This CDR3 is built from 12 residues. Germline-derived CDR1 and CDR2 are LNHDA and SQIVND (reference sequence). Trimming stripped 3 bases from V and 2 bases from J, with 5 bases between.

There are many counts of this clone. This sequence joins TRBV15 and TRBJ2-1, with D possibly matching TRBD2 (6 bases). From germline, CDR1 is LNHNV and CDR2 YYDKDF (reference sequence). This CDR3 contains 16 residues. The V end lost 5 bases, the J end lost 5 bases, and 19 bases lay between the germline ends. The CDR3 sequence is CATSRRLGAPNNEQFF. CDR3 bases: TGTGCCACCAGCCGCCGACTAGGGGCCCCTAACAATGAGCAGTTCTTC.

This clone was recorded at least ten times. Other DNA sequences in the same sample also yield this CDR3. V usage is TRBV24-1 and J usage is TRBJ2-3; 11 positions agree with TRBD2. V gave up 1 base and J gave up 3 bases; unmatched junction bases: 2. Looked up from germline, CDR1 is KGHDR and CDR2 is SFDVKD. There are 16 residues in the CDR3. The CDR3: CATSDFTSGSTDTQYF. The CDR3 region has the DNA TGTGCCACCAGTGATTTTACTAGCGGGAGTACAGATACGCAGTATTTT.

V and J are TRBV2 and TRBJ1-5; TRBD1 might be the D (5 bases). The germline CDR1 and CDR2 sequences are SNHLY and FYNNEI. The CDR3 has 15 amino acids. V lost 4 bases to trimming and J lost 2 bases, with 12 bases between them. The CDR3 region is CASSAKRGGNQPQHF. The DNA for the CDR3 is TGTGCCAGCAGTGCAAAGAGGGGCGGCAATCAGCCCCAGCATTTT. Full variable domain (rest looked up from reference TRBV2 and TRBJ1-5): EPEVTQTPSHQVTQMGQEVILRCVPISNHLYFYWYRQILGQKVEFLVSFYNNEISEKSEIFDDQFSVERPDGSNFTLKIRSTKLEDSAMYFCASSAKRGGNQPQHFGDGTRLSIL.

By share of the sample, this clone is large. The V call is TRBV7-6, the J call TRBJ2-7; a weak D match, TRBD1 (6 bases). Germline CDR1 reads SGHVS; CDR2 reads FNYEAQ. Trimming took off 9 bases at V and 2 bases at J, with 11 bases between the two ends. The CDR3 is 12 residues long. The CDR3 sequence is CASRGSTYEQYF. Written as DNA, the CDR3 is TGTGCCAGTAGGGGGTCAACCTACGAGCAGTACTTC.

Concerning this clone itself: One base away lies a much larger clone, so this may be a sequencing read error. The chain recombines TRBV3-1 with TRBJ2-1; possibly TRBD2 for D (5 bases). This CDR3 spans 13 amino acids. Germline V gene lookup returns CDR1 LGHDT and CDR2 YNNKEL (reference sequence). Trimming removed 0 bases at V and 9 bases at J, with 9 bases between. CDR3 in DNA: TGTGCCAGCAGCCAAGATGATGGAGGTGAGCAGTTCTTC. Protein: CASSQDDGGEQFF.

Of note for this clone: Relative to the germline gene, one junction end is altered; a read error may explain this. In nucleotides, the CDR3 is TGTGCTAGCAGCTCCAGGACAGGAGGCACAGATACGCAGTATTTT. As protein: CASSSRTGGTDTQYF. This sequence joins TRBV7-7 and TRBJ2-3, with 7 nucleotides matching TRBD1. Germline CDR1 and CDR2: SSHAT and FNYEAQ (reference sequence). The CDR3 is 15 amino acids.

This clone has at least ten counts. The chain links TRBV12-3 or TRBV12-4 to TRBJ1-2; 7 bases agree with TRBD1. The CDR3 loop spans 13 amino acids. V shed 7 bases and J 7 bases; nucleotides not matched to a gene: 9. The CDR3 bases are TGTGCCAGCATCTATAGGGCAGGGGGTGGCTACACCTTC. It is translated as CASIYRAGGGYTF.

This clone has only a few counts. A much larger clone differs from this one at a single base, so this may be a read error. The V and J genes are TRBV6-1 and TRBJ2-1, with TRBD2 matching 12 bases. Germline CDR1 MNHNS, CDR2 SASEGT. The CDR3 has 14 residues. V shed 5 bases, J shed 9 bases, and the junction held 5 bases outside the gene matches. The CDR3: CASSRLAGVGEQFF. CDR3 nucleotide sequence: TGTGCCAGCAGTCGACTAGCGGGAGTCGGTGAGCAGTTCTTC.